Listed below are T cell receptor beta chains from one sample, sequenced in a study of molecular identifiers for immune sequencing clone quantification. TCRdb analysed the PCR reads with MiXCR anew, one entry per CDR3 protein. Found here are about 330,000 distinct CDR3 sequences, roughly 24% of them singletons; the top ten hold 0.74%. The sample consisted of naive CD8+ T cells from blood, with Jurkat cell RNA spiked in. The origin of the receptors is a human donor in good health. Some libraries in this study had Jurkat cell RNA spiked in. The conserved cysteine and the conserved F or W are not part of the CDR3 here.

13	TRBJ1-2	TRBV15	ATSRVEGANYGYT
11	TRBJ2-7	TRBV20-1	SARRESSYEQY
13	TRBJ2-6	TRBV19	ASSMGHPGANVLT
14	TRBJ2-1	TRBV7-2	ASSLKGQSSYHEQF
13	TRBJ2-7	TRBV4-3	ASSQSSSGGYEQY
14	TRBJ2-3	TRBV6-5	ASSYHTSAETDTQY
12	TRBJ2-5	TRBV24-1	ATSDGQGKETQY
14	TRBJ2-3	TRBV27	ATSPSRAGATDTQY
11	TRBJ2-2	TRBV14	ASSEVNAGELF
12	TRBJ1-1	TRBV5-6	ASSFQRVNTEAF
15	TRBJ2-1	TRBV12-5	ASGLTLTVSRDNGQF
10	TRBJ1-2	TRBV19	ASKTGDDGYT
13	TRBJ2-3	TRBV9	ASSVGTSLADTQY
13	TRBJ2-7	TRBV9	ASSVRQGPTYEQY
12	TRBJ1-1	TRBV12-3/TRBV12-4	ASSWTGGSTEAF
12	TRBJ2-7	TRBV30	AWSVRGGRYEQY
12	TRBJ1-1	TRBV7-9	ASSPPPGPHAAF
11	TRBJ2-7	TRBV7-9	ASSLAPGYEQY
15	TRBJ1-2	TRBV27	ASSLEGGYEIDHGYT
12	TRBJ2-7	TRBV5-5	ASSVLTGGYEQY
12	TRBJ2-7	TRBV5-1	ASSPTGASYEQY
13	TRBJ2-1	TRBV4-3	ASSFRLANYNEQF
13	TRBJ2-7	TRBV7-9	ASNNGGDGSYEQY
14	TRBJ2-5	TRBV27	ASSPLGVAGVETQY